Presented here are 22 T cell receptor beta chains from one specimen sequenced in a study of neurological immune-mediated disorders. TCRdb reprocessed the 5' RACE reads via MiXCR and lists one record per CDR3 protein. The sample includes about 50,000 distinct CDR3 sequences, 5.8% of them seen just once. The sequenced material came from CD4+ T cells from blood. The receptor set was obtained from a woman between 18 and 30 years old with multiple sclerosis.

This clonotype was seen ten or more times. The chain uses TRBV30 and TRBJ2-5; D gene ambiguous. CDR3 size: 12 residues. Between the trimmed V and J ends, which lost 4 bases and 0 bases, there was a span of 6 bases. The germline gives CDR1 GTSNPN, CDR2 SVGIG (reference sequence). CDR3: CAWMQDQETQYF. In DNA, the CDR3 is TGTGCCTGGATGCAGGACCAAGAGACCCAGTACTTC.

This clonotype was seen repeatedly, ten times or more. The chain uses TRBV10-2 and TRBJ1-6; 7 bases align to TRBD1. V was clipped by 8 bases and J by 0 bases; unmatched bases: 13. Per germline, CDR1 WSHSY and CDR2 SAAADI. This CDR3 contains 18 residues. The CDR3 region has the DNA TGCGCCAGCGGATTCGAGATACAGGGGCGCTCCTATAATTCACCCCTCCACTTT. This gives the protein CASGFEIQGRSYNSPLHF.

This chain links TRBV7-3 with TRBJ2-7; tentative D call: TRBD2 (6 bases). Germline V gives CDR1 SGHTA, CDR2 FQGTGA. The CDR3 extends over 15 amino acids. V gave up 1 base and J gave up 2 bases, with 12 bases separating them. CDR3 region: CASSLRAGPTYEQYF. DNA for the CDR3: TGTGCCAGCAGCTTAAGGGCGGGGCCGACCTACGAGCAGTACTTC.

This clonotype has at least ten counts. The chain joins TRBV6-5 to TRBJ1-4; the D gene is possibly TRBD1 (6 bases). From germline, CDR1 is MNHEY and CDR2 SVGAGI. The CDR3 has 14 amino acids. With 5 bases removed from V and 7 bases from J, the gap between germline ends came to 14 bases. The CDR3 region is CASSRGSMSEKLFF. The CDR3 bases are TGTGCCAGCAGTAGGGGGAGTATGAGTGAAAAACTGTTTTTT.

The rearrangement uses TRBV18 and TRBJ2-3, with 8 bases lining up with TRBD2. This CDR3 region has 16 residues. Germline CDR1 and CDR2: KGHSH and LQKENI. After removal of 6 bases from V and 6 bases from J, the junction contained 14 bases not matched to a gene. The CDR3 nucleotides read TGTGCCAGCTCCCGGGGGGGACCCCAAAGACGGGATACGCAGTATTTT. It is translated as CASSRGGPQRRDTQYF.

This clonotype was counted at least ten times. Here the CDR3 reads CASRPGTSGYRGQFF. The CDR3 nucleotides are TGTGCCAGCAGACCCGGGACTAGCGGGTACCGGGGGCAGTTCTTC. The chain employs TRBV6-5 and TRBJ2-1; 12 nucleotides align to TRBD2. The CDR3 loop spans 15 amino acids. CDR1 is MNHEY and CDR2 is SVGAGI in the germline V gene. V lost 6 bases and J lost 12; bases outside the gene matches: 12.

This clonotype showed up many times. The chain is built from TRBV5-1 and TRBJ2-5; 11 bases agree with TRBD2. Germline assignment: CDR1 SGHRS and CDR2 YFSETQ. The CDR3 spans 15 residues. V gave up 0 bases and J gave up 4 bases; unmatched junction bases: 2. The CDR3 is CASSLGLAGRETQYF. The CDR3 bases are TGCGCCAGCAGCTTGGGACTAGCGGGGAGAGAGACCCAGTACTTC.

Details on this clonotype: A much bigger clone sits one base away, suggesting this may be a read error. The V gene is TRBV7-7, the J gene TRBJ2-2; no reliable D call. This CDR3 spans 13 amino acids. Germline CDR1 is SSHAT and CDR2 is FNYEAQ (reference sequence). The CDR3 spells CVSKEADTGELFF. The CDR3 nucleotides read TGTGTTAGCAAGGAAGCCGACACCGGGGAGCTGTTTTTT. Based on the CDR3 plus reference TRBV7-7 and TRBJ2-2, the full variable domain is GAGVSQSPRYKVTKRGQDVTLRCDPISSHATLYWYQQALGQGPEFLTYFNYEAQPDKSGLPSDRFSAERPEGSISTLTIQRTEQRDSAMYRCVSKEADTGELFFGEGSRLTVL.

This clonotype was seen many times. The CDR3 nucleotides read TGCGCCAGCAGTGTCTCCGGAACTTTGCGCACAGATACGCAGTATTTT. Translation gives CASSVSGTLRTDTQYF. The chain links TRBV10-1 to TRBJ2-3; no clear D gene. Germline lookup yields CDR1 WNHNN and CDR2 SYGVQD (reference sequence). The CDR3 is 16 residues long. V was trimmed by 4 bases and J by 1 base, leaving 15 bases between them.

At least ten counts were recorded for this clonotype. The chain carries TRBV29-1 and TRBJ1-1, with D maybe TRBD1 (5 bases). The CDR3 contains 13 residues. Germline assignment: CDR1 SQVTM and CDR2 ANQGSEA. Deletions cut 4 bases from V and 0 bases from J, with 9 bases between. The CDR3 loop is CSVGHRLNTEAFF. As DNA, the CDR3 is TGCAGCGTTGGGCACAGGTTGAACACTGAAGCTTTCTTT. The whole variable domain, remainder taken from reference TRBV29-1 and TRBJ1-1, is SAVISQKPSRDICQRGTSLTIQCQVDSQVTMMFWYRQQPGQSLTLIATANQGSEATYESGFVIDKFPISRPNLTFSTLTVSNMSPEDSSIYLCSVGHRLNTEAFFGQGTRLTVV.

In this sample, this clonotype turned up many times. This chain links TRBV20-1 with TRBJ1-1, with D hard to call. V gave up 1 base and J gave up 5 bases, with 17 bases separating them. Germline V gene sequence: CDR1 DFQATT, CDR2 SNEGSKA (reference sequence). This CDR3 has 15 residues. The CDR3 region has the DNA TGCAGTGCTAGAGCAATCGACTTTACCAATACTGAAGCTTTCTTT. This gives the protein CSARAIDFTNTEAFF.

This clonotype showed up many times. The genes are TRBV2 and TRBJ2-1; 9 nucleotides align to TRBD2. The CDR3 contains 15 residues. The germline CDR1 and CDR2 sequences are SNHLY and FYNNEI. The V and J ends lost 6 bases and 1 base, in that order; junction bases with no gene match: 4. The CDR3 coding sequence is TGTGCCAGCAGGGCGACTAGCGGTTCCTACAATGAGCAGTTCTTC. This gives the protein CASRATSGSYNEQFF.

The chain uses TRBV9 and TRBJ2-5, with 7 bases identical to TRBD1. Unmatched junction bases numbered 4, after V lost 2 bases and J lost 3 bases. From germline, CDR1 is SGDLS and CDR2 YYNGEE. There are 14 residues in the CDR3. CDR3 residues: CASSVGTAEETQYF. Written as DNA, the CDR3 is TGTGCCAGCAGCGTCGGGACAGCCGAAGAGACCCAGTACTTC.

Of note for this clonotype: Compared with germline, one end of the junction differs, possibly owing to a read error. This chain connects TRBV7-9 to TRBJ1-1; D uncertain. This CDR3 region has 16 residues. Germline V CDR1 and CDR2: SEHNR, FQNEAQ (reference sequence). CDR3 nucleotide sequence: TGTGCCAGAAGCAGGCCGCTCGGGGTCATGAATACTGAAGCTTTCTTT. It translates to CARSRPLGVMNTEAFF.

This chain links TRBV19 with TRBJ2-7; 11 bases line up with TRBD1. The CDR3 has 12 residues. The germline CDR1 and CDR2 sequences are LNHDA and SQIVND (reference sequence). The CDR3 is CASGTGGGEQYV. DNA of the CDR3: TGTGCGAGCGGGACAGGGGGTGGCGAGCAGTACGTC.

This clonotype appeared many times. V is TRBV7-6 and J is TRBJ2-5, with 8 bases aligning to TRBD1. This CDR3 is 14 amino acids long. Germline V gene lookup returns CDR1 SGHVS and CDR2 FNYEAQ. The J segment lost 7 bases and the V segment lost 5 bases, leaving 9 bases of the junction unmatched. CDR3 region: CASSPTDRGLTQYF. The CDR3 nucleotides are TGTGCCAGCAGCCCCACAGACAGGGGTTTGACCCAGTACTTC. The full variable domain, rest sourced from reference TRBV7-6 and TRBJ2-5, is GAGVSQSPRYKVTKRGQDVALRCDPISGHVSLYWYRQALGQGPEFLTYFNYEAQQDKSGLPNDRFSAERPEGSISTLTIQRTEQRDSAMYRCASSPTDRGLTQYFGPGTRLLVL.

This clonotype occurred many times. The gene calls are TRBV5-6 and TRBJ1-5; D unresolved. CDR3 length: 15 residues. Looked up from germline, CDR1 is SGHDT and CDR2 is YYEEEE. The ends were cut back, 1 base at V and 3 bases at J, with 11 bases in the middle. The chain's CDR3 is CASSLMRAINQPQHF. CDR3 bases: TGTGCCAGCAGCTTGATGAGGGCAATCAATCAGCCCCAGCATTTT.

This chain links TRBV6-5 with TRBJ1-1; D ambiguous. CDR3 length: 17 residues. V lost 7 bases and J 2 bases, leaving 23 bases between the germline ends. In germline, CDR1 is MNHEY, CDR2 SVGAGI. This CDR3 reads CASNPSWAERENTEAFF. DNA for the CDR3: TGTGCCAGCAACCCCTCATGGGCAGAAAGAGAAAACACTGAAGCTTTCTTT.

This clonotype was observed many times. The V and J genes are TRBV12-3 or TRBV12-4 and TRBJ2-1; 7 nucleotides match TRBD1. The V gene end was trimmed by 6 bases and the J gene end by 8 bases; junction bases not matched to a gene: 7. There are 13 residues in the CDR3. As DNA, the CDR3 is TGTGCCAGCAGCCGGGACAGTGACTATGAGCAGTTCTTC. This gives the protein CASSRDSDYEQFF.

Ten or more counts support this clonotype. CDR3 DNA: TGCGCCAGCAGCCCAAACAGGGGGCGTACCGGGGATGAGCAGTTCTTC. Amino acid sequence: CASSPNRGRTGDEQFF. The V call is TRBV5-1, the J call TRBJ2-1; 9 bases agree with TRBD1. CDR3 size: 16 residues. V dropped 4 bases and J dropped 8; count of bases not matched to a gene: 13. Germline-derived CDR1 and CDR2 are SGHRS and YFSETQ. Complete variable domain (other parts from reference TRBV5-1 and TRBJ2-1): KAGVTQTPRYLIKTRGQQVTLSCSPISGHRSVSWYQQTPGQGLQFLFEYFSETQRNKGNFPGRFSGRQFSNSRSEMNVSTLELGDSALYLCASSPNRGRTGDEQFFGPGTRLTVL.

This clonotype was recorded at least ten times. The chain combines TRBV24-1 with TRBJ2-1; 7 nucleotides agree with TRBD1. The germline gives CDR1 KGHDR, CDR2 SFDVKD. The CDR3 extends over 16 amino acids. After removal of 2 bases from V and 2 bases from J, the junction contained 5 bases not matched to a gene. The CDR3 bases are TGTGCCACCAGTGATTCGTCCGGGACAGCCTACAATGAGCAGTTCTTC. Translated: CATSDSSGTAYNEQFF.

By share, this clonotype ranks as medium-sized. The J gene is TRBJ2-5, the V gene TRBV11-3; the D is unclear. CDR1 is SGHNT, CDR2 YENEEA, per germline. Trimming took off 2 bases at V and 2 bases at J, with 0 bases between the two ends. This CDR3 comprises 11 residues. The CDR3 nucleotides are TGTGCCAGCAGCTTACAAGAGACCCAGTACTTC. It specifies CASSLQETQYF.